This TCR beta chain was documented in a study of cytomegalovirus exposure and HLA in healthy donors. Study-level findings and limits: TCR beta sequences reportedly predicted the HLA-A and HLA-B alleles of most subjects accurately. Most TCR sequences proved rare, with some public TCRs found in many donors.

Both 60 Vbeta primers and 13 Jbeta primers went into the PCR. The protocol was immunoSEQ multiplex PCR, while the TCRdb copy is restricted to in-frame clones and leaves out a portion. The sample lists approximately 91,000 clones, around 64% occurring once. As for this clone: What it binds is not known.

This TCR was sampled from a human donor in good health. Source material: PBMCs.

The CDR3 loop reads CASSTGQIYSNQPQHF. CDR3 nucleotide sequence: TGTGCCAGCAGTACCGGACAGATCTATAGCAATCAGCCCCAGCATTTT. This chain joins TRBV28 and TRBJ1-5, with D possibly being TRBD1 (6 bases). Trimming took 5 bases from V and 0 from J, leaving 14 bases between them. Germline V gene sequence: CDR1 MDHEN, CDR2 SYDVKM. There are 16 residues in the CDR3.